These T cell receptor beta chains were read from a single sample in a study of cytomegalovirus exposure and HLA in healthy donors. Sequencing was performed with immunoSEQ multiplex PCR; in TCRdb, only in-frame clones are kept and a portion is missing. The table records 160,000 or so clones, over 80% of them present only once. The sample comprised PBMCs. All receptors derive from a man aged 45-65 years in good health and CMV-seropositive. Both conserved end residues are part of each CDR3. The D gene is left open where the match is weak. A clone size is listed for some rows: how often the clone was seen (once, few, many), or a class if it is expanded.

j_call clone_size v_call d_call cdr3_nt cdr3_aa
TRBJ1-5 - TRBV30 - TGTGCCTGGAGCGATGGGGCTTACAATCAGCCCCAGCATTTT CAWSDGAYNQPQHF
TRBJ2-2 few TRBV5-1 TRBD1 TGCGCCAGCAGAATGACAGGGGCGAACACCGGGGAGCTGTTTTTT CASRMTGANTGELFF
TRBJ2-1 - TRBV13 - TGTGCCAGCAGCTCCACAAGCTACAATGAGCAGTTCTTC CASSSTSYNEQFF
TRBJ2-7 - TRBV27 - TGTGCCAGCAGTCCAGCGATCGGGACATCCTACGAGCAGTACTTC CASSPAIGTSYEQYF
TRBJ2-1 - TRBV9 - TGTGCCAGCAGCGTAGGGGTAGGGTTGGCGGGTTGGAACAATGAGCAGTTCTTC CASSVGVGLAGWNNEQFF
TRBJ2-5 - TRBV19 - TGTGCCAGTAGTCTCCGATCCGGGGGAGTGAAAGAGACCCAGTACTTC CASSLRSGGVKETQYF
TRBJ2-1 - TRBV7-6 - TGTGCCAGCAGCTTTGAGGCCACTGGGTCCTACAATGAGCAGTTCTTC CASSFEATGSYNEQFF
TRBJ2-2 - TRBV7-2 TRBD2 TGTGCCAGCAGCTACAGACTAGCGGGAGGGACCGGGGAGCTGTTTTTT CASSYRLAGGTGELFF
TRBJ1-6 - TRBV10-3 TRBD1 TGTGCCATCAGTGATAACCGGGACAGCCCGTCTTCACCCCTCCACTTT CAISDNRDSPSSPLHF
TRBJ2-3 - TRBV7-9 TRBD2 TGTGCCAGCAGCTCCTCCGGGACTAGGTTCACAGATACGCAGTATTTT CASSSSGTRFTDTQYF
TRBJ1-2 once TRBV7-2 - TGTGCCAGCAGCTTATCAGGAGGCGGAAGCTATGGCTACACCTTC CASSLSGGGSYGYTF
TRBJ1-2 - TRBV7-2 TRBD1 TGTGCCAGCACCACGGACAGGGGGCGGAACTATGGCTACACCTTC CASTTDRGRNYGYTF
TRBJ2-1 - TRBV19 TRBD1 TGTGCCAGTAGTCCCCGGACAGGGGGAAACTACAATGAGCAGTTCTTC CASSPRTGGNYNEQFF
TRBJ2-6 - TRBV2 - TGTGCCAGCAGAGACAAGTTCTCTGGGGCCAACGTCCTGACTTTC CASRDKFSGANVLTF
TRBJ1-1 - TRBV6-5 - TGTGCCAGCAGTTCAGGGGCTGAAGCTTTCTTT CASSSGAEAFF
TRBJ1-5 - TRBV6-5 TRBD1 TGTGCCAGCAGTCCCGGGACAGTTCATCAGCCCCAGCATTTT CASSPGTVHQPQHF
TRBJ2-7 once TRBV4-2 TRBD2 TGTGCCAGCAGCCCTGGACTAGCGGGGCCCTACGAGCAGTACTTC CASSPGLAGPYEQYF
TRBJ2-7 - TRBV28 TRBD1 TGTGCCAGCAGTTTACGCCTTGGCAGGGGGTCCTACGAGCAGTACTTC CASSLRLGRGSYEQYF
TRBJ2-1 - TRBV5-1 TRBD2 TGCGCCAGCAGCCGGACCGCGGGGGTCCATGAGCAGTTCTTC CASSRTAGVHEQFF
TRBJ2-1 - TRBV5-1 TRBD2 TGCGCCAGCAGCTTGGCGGCTAGCGGGGGGGCTAATGAGCAGTTCTTC CASSLAASGGANEQFF
TRBJ1-2 - TRBV6-5 TRBD1 TGTGCCAGCAGTTACTCCCCGGGACAGAATTATGGCTACACCTTC CASSYSPGQNYGYTF
TRBJ1-2 - TRBV15 TRBD1 TGTGCCACCAGCAGAGATGAGACAGGGGTCGACGGCTACACCTTC CATSRDETGVDGYTF
TRBJ2-1 few TRBV11-2 TRBD2 TGTGCCAGCAGCTCTACCCCGGGAGGGCCTGTCAATGAGCAGTTCTTC CASSSTPGGPVNEQFF
TRBJ2-3 few TRBV7-2 TRBD2 TGTGCCAGCAGCTCCCTAAGACTAGCCGGGACAGATACGCAGTATTTT CASSSLRLAGTDTQYF
TRBJ2-4 - TRBV5-4 TRBD2 TGTGCCAGCAGCCAAGGACTAGCGGGAGGGGTTGCCAAAAACATTCAGTACTTC CASSQGLAGGVAKNIQYF
TRBJ1-1 - TRBV2 - TGTGCCAGCTTCTCAACCCGGGATGGATTCCTAACTGAAGCTTTCTTT CASFSTRDGFLTEAFF
TRBJ2-7 - TRBV5-6 TRBD2 TGTGCCAGCAGCTTTAGCGGGGGAGTGTTCGAGCAGTACTTC CASSFSGGVFEQYF
TRBJ2-3 - TRBV30 - TGTGCCTGGAGTGACAGGGTGGCAGATACGCAGTATTTT CAWSDRVADTQYF
TRBJ2-5 - TRBV4-1 TRBD2 TGCGCCAGCAGCCAAGGCTTCGGGGGGGCCGGGGAGACCCAGTACTTC CASSQGFGGAGETQYF
TRBJ1-6 - TRBV4-3 - TGCGCCAGCAGCCAGAGACAGAATTCACCCCTCCACTTT CASSQRQNSPLHF
TRBJ1-2 - TRBV7-9 TRBD1 TGTGCCAGCAGCGCATTCCGGGACAGATCCGATAACTATGGCTACACCTTC CASSAFRDRSDNYGYTF
TRBJ1-4 - TRBV4-1 TRBD1 TGCGCCAGCAGACGACAGGGGCCTAATGAAAAACTGTTTTTT CASRRQGPNEKLFF
TRBJ2-3 - TRBV2 TRBD2 TGTGCCAGCGAGGATAGCGGGGTTGATACGCAGTATTTT CASEDSGVDTQYF
TRBJ2-5 - TRBV5-8 TRBD1 TGTGCCAGCAGCTTAGGTCGGGACAGGGGACAGACCCAGTACTTC CASSLGRDRGQTQYF
TRBJ2-7 - TRBV28 TRBD2 TGTGCCAGCAGCGGGACTAGCGGGTTCTACGAGCAGTACTTC CASSGTSGFYEQYF
TRBJ2-1 - TRBV19 - TGTGCCAGTAGTATAGATCTACGGGTAACTGAGCAGTTCTTC CASSIDLRVTEQFF
TRBJ1-5 - TRBV30 - TGTGCCTGGAGTGCACCCTATTATAGCAATCAGCCCCAGCATTTT CAWSAPYYSNQPQHF
TRBJ2-7 - TRBV7-2 TRBD2 TGTGCCAGCAGCTTAAACGGGGGGATCGACGAGCAGTACTTC CASSLNGGIDEQYF
TRBJ2-1 - TRBV7-9 TRBD2 TGTGCCAGCAGCCCGCCTGAATTGGGACTAGCGGGATTGGGCTTCTTC CASSPPELGLAGLGFF
TRBJ1-2 - TRBV4-1 - TGCGCCAGCAGCCAGCTTGGGACATTGGCTAACTATGGCTACACCTTC CASSQLGTLANYGYTF
TRBJ2-7 - TRBV27 TRBD1 TGTGCCAGCAGTTTATACGGACAGGGAAGAGAGCAGTACTTC CASSLYGQGREQYF
TRBJ1-6 - TRBV28 TRBD1 TGTGCCACTTATTACAGGGGATCTCGGTCACCCCTCCACTTT CATYYRGSRSPLHF
TRBJ2-3 - TRBV6-5 - TGTGCCAGCAGTTGGGGCATACGCACAGATACGCAGTATTTT CASSWGIRTDTQYF
TRBJ2-7 once TRBV2 - TGTGCCAGCAGTGAAACTAGCTTCGAGCAGTACTTC CASSETSFEQYF
TRBJ2-3 - TRBV10-3 TRBD1 TGTGCCACCGACCCTGGACCGGGACAGGGACCGTCTAGCACAGATACGCAGTATTTT CATDPGPGQGPSSTDTQYF
TRBJ1-5 - TRBV6-5 TRBD1 TGTGCCAGCAGTTACTCCGGGACAGGGCACCAGCCCCAGCATTTT CASSYSGTGHQPQHF
TRBJ1-5 few TRBV5-1 - TGCGCCAGCAGCTTGGGAGGGCGGGATCAGCCCCAGCATTTT CASSLGGRDQPQHF
TRBJ2-7 - TRBV7-9 - TGTGCCAGCAGCGGTAGCGGCTACGAGCAGTACTTC CASSGSGYEQYF
TRBJ2-3 - TRBV14 - TGTGCCAGCAGCCAAGGCCCCTTAGTAGATACGCAGTATTTT CASSQGPLVDTQYF
TRBJ2-6 - TRBV19 - TGTGCCAGTAGTCCCTCAGACCCGGGACTGGACTCTGGGGCCAACGTCCTGACTTTC CASSPSDPGLDSGANVLTF
TRBJ1-1 - TRBV15 - TGTGCCACCAGCAGAGACGACACTGAAGCTTTCTTT CATSRDDTEAFF
TRBJ1-2 - TRBV28 - TGTGCCAGCAGTTTACCATGGTCGCGCCCGGGAACTAACTATGGCTACACCTTC CASSLPWSRPGTNYGYTF
TRBJ1-6 - TRBV30 - TGTGCCTGGAGTGTACTCGCGGGAAATTCACCCCTCCACTTT CAWSVLAGNSPLHF
TRBJ1-2 - TRBV7-2 TRBD1 TGTGCCAGCAGCTTAGTGGAGGGGCGGACAGGGGGTGGCTACACCTTC CASSLVEGRTGGGYTF
TRBJ2-2 - TRBV7-9 - TGTGCCAGCAGCTTTCAGACACTCCCAGGCGGGGAGCTGTTTTTT CASSFQTLPGGELFF
TRBJ1-2 - TRBV2 TRBD1 TGTGCCAGCAGTGAAGCGCTTCTACAGGGGGCTAAGGGCTACACCTTC CASSEALLQGAKGYTF